Detailed here is one TCR beta chain. There is no known antigen for this receptor. The junction does not match germline at one end; this may be a read error. The germline V gene yields SGHAT for CDR1 and FQNNGV for CDR2. The CDR3 sequence holds 16 residues, the cysteine and phenylalanine included. CDR3 DNA is the only sequence kept; it has 48 bases, read in frame from the first base. The sample is drawn from a study of tumor-infiltrating lymphocytes in primary liver carcinoma (TCRdb year 2017). For the study in its entirety: Hepatocellular carcinoma (four) or combined HCC and intrahepatic cholangiocarcinoma (one) was present in the five patients, who were three men and two women aged 30 to 69 years. For each liver tumor, the study sampled five regions along with adjacent normal tissue and blood, and applied TCRbeta repertoire sequencing, expression microarrays and whole-exome sequencing. Samples yielded roughly 3.5 to 8 million productive TCRbeta reads; read depth did not differ significantly between tissue types. A total of roughly 35 specimens from 5 patients underwent TCRbeta repertoire sequencing, comprising some 25 tumor regions, 5 adjacent noncancerous liver tissues and 5 peripheral blood samples. Tumors of the five patients were stage T1-T3 N0M0 with maximum diameters of roughly 4.2 to 11 cm. High reproducibility was observed for the technical replicate repertoires, with mean shared-clone rates roughly 0.89 and correlation coefficients above 0.95. General findings and caveats noted by the study authors: Because only the TCR beta chain was sequenced and unpaired alpha chains were not captured, true repertoire diversity is likely underestimated. The top 250 clones accounted for a significantly greater share of the repertoire in tumors than in blood (p = 0.039). Pairs of tumor regions showed greater repertoire overlap (mean around 36%) than tumor-adjacent pairs (17%) or tumor-blood pairs (approximately 15%), which is consistent with antigen-driven expansion. Only 4 or 5 patients were included in the study, and the authors note that the findings should be validated in a larger study. Since the samples were bulk and unsorted, there was no way to compare CD4+ and CD8+ T cell repertoires.

Without any cell sorting, total RNA and DNA were co-extracted from roughly 18-30 mg of bulk tissue using the AllPrep DNA/RNA mini kit. Roughly five patients with histopathologically diagnosed primary liver carcinoma underwent surgical resection in China between late 2015 and 2016. At the time of sampling, the patients were treatment-naive and had chronic HBV infection. Fresh tumor and adjacent tissue pieces were bisected; one half was stored in RNAlater at -80°C, the other sent for histology. Starting from about 550 ng total RNA, TCRbeta-specific cDNA was produced by reverse transcription with a constant-region primer and ProtoScript II reverse transcriptase. Construction of the TCRbeta libraries relied on three nested rounds of multiplex PCR, following a slightly modified ARM-PCR procedure. Each of the first two PCR rounds ran for about 10 cycles and used multiplex TRBV1-TRBV30 forward primers together with a Cbeta reverse primer. Sample barcodes and Illumina adapters were added in a final 25-cycle PCR using Deep VentR polymerase. Before sequencing, amplicons of 200-500 bp were purified from gel using a QIAquick gel extraction kit. TCRbeta amplicons were sequenced on an Illumina HiSeq 2500 with 250-bp paired-end reads. In the source study's methods: To recover full CDR3 sequences, reads were quality-trimmed using Trimmomatic v0.33 and paired reads were then merged using FLASH v1.2.11. V, D and J germline segments were assigned to the rearranged TCRbeta sequences by MiGEC v1.2.1b. Clonotype statistics and Shannon-Wiener diversity indices were calculated with VDJtools v1.0.0. Except for diversity analysis, only each sample's 250 most abundant clonotypes were used in subsequent analyses to reduce sampling bias. TCRdb cleaned the public reads at Q25 with fastp, built clones with MiXCR and kept in-frame beta chains. Every CDR3 protein is listed once, alongside the most common genes and DNA of its rows. TCRdb, rather than the study authors, made the V and J calls. For this sample the table gives 35,000 to 40,000 distinct CDR3 sequences, of which about 75% were detected only once. Around 38% of the sample is held by the ten biggest clonotypes.

The V and J genes are TRBV11-2 and TRBJ2-1; TRBD2 agrees with 8 junctional bases. The specimen sequenced was tumor-adjacent normal liver tissue. This receptor was obtained from a man aged 35 to 55 with primary liver carcinoma and hepatitis B virus infection. The nucleotide sequence reads as follows: TGTGCTAGCAGCTCAATCATGAGCGGGGGTTACAATGAACAGTTCTTC. Its protein product is CASSSIMSGGYNEQFF.